A selection of T cell receptor beta chains follows, all from one sample in a study of vaccination and CD4 T cells after COVID-19. Their specific antigens are unknown. TCRdb used MiXCR to reprocess the PCR reads, holding one entry per CDR3 protein. The sample has roughly 16,000 distinct CDR3 sequences, about 54% seen once. This specimen was cultured CD4+ T cells from blood, taken after SARS-CoV-2 vaccination. These receptors all stem from a human donor with COVID-19. The CDR3 runs from the conserved cysteine through the conserved F or W. The D gene is left open where the match is weak. A row's size may be missing; if present it is once, few, many or a size class.

d_call	v_call	j_call	clone_size	cdr3_aa	cdr3_nt
-	TRBV7-9	TRBJ1-6	few	CASSLASGPTTPLHF	TGTGCCAGCAGCTTAGCCAGCGGCCCCACGACACCCCTCCACTTT
TRBD2	TRBV4-1	TRBJ2-3	few	CASSQEASGGHSWDTQYF	TGCGCCAGCAGCCAAGAGGCTAGCGGGGGGCATAGCTGGGACACGCAGTATTTT
-	TRBV6-1	TRBJ2-7	once	CASSEYGPYEQYF	TGTGCCAGCAGTGAATACGGCCCCTACGAGCAGTACTTC
TRBD2	TRBV19	TRBJ2-1	-	CASSPTTSGGLGNEQFF	TGTGCCAGTAGCCCAACGACTAGCGGGGGGCTCGGGAATGAGCAGTTCTTC
TRBD1	TRBV6-2/TRBV6-3	TRBJ2-7	-	CATRTGFAQYF	TGTGCCACCAGGACAGGGTTCGCGCAGTACTTC
-	TRBV15	TRBJ2-7	-	CATSRWTEKTYEQYF	TGTGCCACCAGCCGCTGGACAGAGAAAACCTACGAGCAGTACTTC
-	TRBV5-1	TRBJ2-5	-	CASSTTHQETQYF	TGCGCCAGCAGCACAACCCATCAAGAGACCCAGTACTTC
-	TRBV6-5	TRBJ1-2	few	CASSSPSMGYTF	TGTGCCAGCAGTTCTCCTTCAATGGGCTACACCTTC
-	TRBV27	TRBJ1-3	-	CATRGSSGNTIYF	TGTGCCACCCGGGGGAGCTCTGGAAACACCATATATTTT
TRBD1	TRBV9	TRBJ1-2	few	CASSDRQGPNYGYTF	TGTGCCAGCAGCGACAGACAGGGGCCTAACTATGGCTACACCTTC
-	TRBV20-1	TRBJ2-3	few	CSARAPQRTLDTQYF	TGCAGTGCTAGAGCCCCCCAGCGCACCTTGGATACGCAGTATTTT
-	TRBV4-3	TRBJ1-1	-	CASSQDGGGRTEAFF	TGCGCCAGCAGCCAAGATGGGGGCGGGCGGACTGAAGCTTTCTTT
-	TRBV7-3	TRBJ2-1	-	CASSLQPGGYNEQFF	TGTGCCAGCAGCTTACAGCCAGGGGGGTACAATGAGCAGTTCTTC
TRBD1	TRBV18	TRBJ1-3	once	CASSPVTGTGNTIYF	TGTGCCAGCTCACCAGTGACAGGGACTGGAAACACCATATATTTT
-	TRBV5-1	TRBJ2-7	-	CASRDGLGEQYF	TGCGCCAGCAGGGACGGTTTAGGCGAGCAGTACTTC
TRBD2	TRBV6-5	TRBJ2-2	-	CASSYSRSGGRGPGELFF	TGTGCCAGCAGTTACTCGAGATCGGGGGGGCGAGGCCCCGGGGAGCTGTTTTTT
TRBD1	TRBV6-1	TRBJ1-5	few	CASTRQGASQGANQPQHF	TGTGCCAGCACCCGACAGGGGGCGAGTCAGGGTGCCAATCAGCCCCAGCATTTT
-	TRBV6-1	TRBJ1-5	-	CASSEFKSGSSNQPQHF	TGTGCCAGCAGTGAATTTAAGTCAGGGAGTAGCAATCAGCCCCAGCATTTT
-	TRBV7-3	TRBJ2-5	-	CASRRGKGAGETQYF	TGTGCCAGCAGGCGGGGGAAGGGGGCTGGAGAGACCCAGTACTTC
-	TRBV6-1	TRBJ2-7	once	CASTAQGTSYEQYF	TGTGCCAGCACCGCGCAGGGGACCTCCTACGAGCAGTACTTC
-	TRBV5-1	TRBJ1-1	-	CASSPRTGNTEAFF	TGCGCCAGCAGCCCCCGGACGGGGAACACTGAAGCTTTCTTT
-	TRBV19	TRBJ2-5	-	CASSRSVGRETQYF	TGTGCCAGTAGTAGAAGCGTGGGAAGAGAGACCCAGTACTTC
-	TRBV7-6	TRBJ1-5	-	CASSLGPGGNQPQHF	TGTGCCAGCAGCTTAGGGCCAGGGGGCAATCAGCCCCAGCATTTT
TRBD1	TRBV6-5	TRBJ2-5	-	CASSYSTGSALGTQYF	TGTGCCAGCAGTTACTCGACAGGGTCGGCCCTAGGGACCCAGTACTTC
-	TRBV21-1	TRBJ1-5	few	CAGNGGLGQPQHF	TGTGCCGGCAACGGGGGGCTAGGGCAGCCCCAGCATTTT
-	TRBV10-1	TRBJ1-1	-	CASSKKGPPTEAFF	TGCGCCAGCAGTAAGAAGGGGCCACCCACTGAAGCTTTCTTT
-	TRBV7-3	TRBJ1-2	few	CASSFTGNEGYTF	TGTGCCAGCAGCTTTACAGGGAACGAGGGCTACACCTTC
-	TRBV2	TRBJ1-6	-	CAPGSGADSPLHF	TGTGCCCCCGGCTCGGGGGCGGATTCACCCCTCCACTTT
-	TRBV25-1	TRBJ2-1	-	CASEPPGPAVREQFF	TGTGCCAGCGAACCACCGGGACCCGCTGTAAGGGAGCAGTTCTTC
-	TRBV7-2	TRBJ2-5	few	CASSTRTTQETQYF	TGTGCCAGCAGCACGCGGACAACTCAAGAGACCCAGTACTTC
-	TRBV20-1	TRBJ2-2	few	CSARDREGAGELFF	TGCAGTGCTAGGGACAGAGAAGGTGCCGGGGAGCTGTTTTTT
TRBD1	TRBV2	TRBJ1-6	-	CASRTKGQIAYSSPLHF	TGTGCCAGCAGAACAAAGGGACAGATAGCCTATAGTTCACCCCTCCACTTT
-	TRBV12-3/TRBV12-4	TRBJ1-5	-	CASSLSRMISNQPQHF	TGTGCCAGCAGTTTATCCCGAATGATAAGCAATCAGCCCCAGCATTTT
-	TRBV2	TRBJ2-5	-	CASRLFGQQETQYF	TGTGCCAGCAGATTATTCGGACAGCAAGAGACCCAGTACTTC
TRBD2	TRBV20-1	TRBJ2-1	-	CSARDTGTSGGLIYEQFF	TGCAGTGCTAGAGATACGGGAACTAGCGGGGGCCTCATCTATGAGCAGTTCTTC
TRBD2	TRBV7-3	TRBJ2-3	-	CASSLMAGGSTDTQYF	TGTGCCAGCAGCTTAATGGCGGGGGGAAGCACAGATACGCAGTATTTT
-	TRBV20-1	TRBJ1-1	-	CSAAPSPTQGGTEAFF	TGCAGTGCTGCACCTTCACCAACACAGGGAGGTACTGAAGCTTTCTTT